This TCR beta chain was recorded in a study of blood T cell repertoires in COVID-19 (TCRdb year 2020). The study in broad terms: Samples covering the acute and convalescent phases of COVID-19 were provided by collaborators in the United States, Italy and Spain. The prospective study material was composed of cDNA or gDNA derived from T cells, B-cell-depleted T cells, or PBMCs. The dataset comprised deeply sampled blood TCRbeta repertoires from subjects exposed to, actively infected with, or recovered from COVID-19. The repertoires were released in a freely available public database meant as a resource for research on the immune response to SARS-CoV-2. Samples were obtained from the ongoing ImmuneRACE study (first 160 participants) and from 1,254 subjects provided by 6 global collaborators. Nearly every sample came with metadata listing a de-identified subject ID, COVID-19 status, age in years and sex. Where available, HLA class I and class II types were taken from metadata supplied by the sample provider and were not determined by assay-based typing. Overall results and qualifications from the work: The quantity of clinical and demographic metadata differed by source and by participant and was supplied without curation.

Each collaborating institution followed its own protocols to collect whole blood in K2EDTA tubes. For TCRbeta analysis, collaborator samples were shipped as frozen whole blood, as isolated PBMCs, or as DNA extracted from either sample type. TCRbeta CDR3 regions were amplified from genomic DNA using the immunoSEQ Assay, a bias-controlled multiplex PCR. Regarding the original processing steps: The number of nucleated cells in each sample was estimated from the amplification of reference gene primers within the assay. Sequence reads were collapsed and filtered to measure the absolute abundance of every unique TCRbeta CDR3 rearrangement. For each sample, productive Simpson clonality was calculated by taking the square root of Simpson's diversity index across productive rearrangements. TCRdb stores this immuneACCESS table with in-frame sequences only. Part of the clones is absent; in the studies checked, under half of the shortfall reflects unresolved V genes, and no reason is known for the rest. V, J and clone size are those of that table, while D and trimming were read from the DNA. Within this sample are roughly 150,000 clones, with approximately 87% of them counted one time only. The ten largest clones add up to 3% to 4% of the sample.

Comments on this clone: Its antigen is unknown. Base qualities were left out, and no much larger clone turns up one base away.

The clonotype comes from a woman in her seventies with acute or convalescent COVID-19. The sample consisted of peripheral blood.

The base sequence is TGTGCCAGCAGTTTAGTCACTAACGCAGATACGCAGTATTTT. This encodes CASSLVTNADTQYF. The V and J genes are TRBV28 and TRBJ2-3; too little of a D gene remains to name it. The germline V gene supplies CDR1 MDHEN and CDR2 SYDVKM. The CDR3, from cysteine to phenylalanine, totals 14 residues. Only the CDR3 DNA is retained, 42 bases long and in frame from the first base. V is reduced by 2 bases and J by 4 bases, leaving a spacing of 10 bases between them.